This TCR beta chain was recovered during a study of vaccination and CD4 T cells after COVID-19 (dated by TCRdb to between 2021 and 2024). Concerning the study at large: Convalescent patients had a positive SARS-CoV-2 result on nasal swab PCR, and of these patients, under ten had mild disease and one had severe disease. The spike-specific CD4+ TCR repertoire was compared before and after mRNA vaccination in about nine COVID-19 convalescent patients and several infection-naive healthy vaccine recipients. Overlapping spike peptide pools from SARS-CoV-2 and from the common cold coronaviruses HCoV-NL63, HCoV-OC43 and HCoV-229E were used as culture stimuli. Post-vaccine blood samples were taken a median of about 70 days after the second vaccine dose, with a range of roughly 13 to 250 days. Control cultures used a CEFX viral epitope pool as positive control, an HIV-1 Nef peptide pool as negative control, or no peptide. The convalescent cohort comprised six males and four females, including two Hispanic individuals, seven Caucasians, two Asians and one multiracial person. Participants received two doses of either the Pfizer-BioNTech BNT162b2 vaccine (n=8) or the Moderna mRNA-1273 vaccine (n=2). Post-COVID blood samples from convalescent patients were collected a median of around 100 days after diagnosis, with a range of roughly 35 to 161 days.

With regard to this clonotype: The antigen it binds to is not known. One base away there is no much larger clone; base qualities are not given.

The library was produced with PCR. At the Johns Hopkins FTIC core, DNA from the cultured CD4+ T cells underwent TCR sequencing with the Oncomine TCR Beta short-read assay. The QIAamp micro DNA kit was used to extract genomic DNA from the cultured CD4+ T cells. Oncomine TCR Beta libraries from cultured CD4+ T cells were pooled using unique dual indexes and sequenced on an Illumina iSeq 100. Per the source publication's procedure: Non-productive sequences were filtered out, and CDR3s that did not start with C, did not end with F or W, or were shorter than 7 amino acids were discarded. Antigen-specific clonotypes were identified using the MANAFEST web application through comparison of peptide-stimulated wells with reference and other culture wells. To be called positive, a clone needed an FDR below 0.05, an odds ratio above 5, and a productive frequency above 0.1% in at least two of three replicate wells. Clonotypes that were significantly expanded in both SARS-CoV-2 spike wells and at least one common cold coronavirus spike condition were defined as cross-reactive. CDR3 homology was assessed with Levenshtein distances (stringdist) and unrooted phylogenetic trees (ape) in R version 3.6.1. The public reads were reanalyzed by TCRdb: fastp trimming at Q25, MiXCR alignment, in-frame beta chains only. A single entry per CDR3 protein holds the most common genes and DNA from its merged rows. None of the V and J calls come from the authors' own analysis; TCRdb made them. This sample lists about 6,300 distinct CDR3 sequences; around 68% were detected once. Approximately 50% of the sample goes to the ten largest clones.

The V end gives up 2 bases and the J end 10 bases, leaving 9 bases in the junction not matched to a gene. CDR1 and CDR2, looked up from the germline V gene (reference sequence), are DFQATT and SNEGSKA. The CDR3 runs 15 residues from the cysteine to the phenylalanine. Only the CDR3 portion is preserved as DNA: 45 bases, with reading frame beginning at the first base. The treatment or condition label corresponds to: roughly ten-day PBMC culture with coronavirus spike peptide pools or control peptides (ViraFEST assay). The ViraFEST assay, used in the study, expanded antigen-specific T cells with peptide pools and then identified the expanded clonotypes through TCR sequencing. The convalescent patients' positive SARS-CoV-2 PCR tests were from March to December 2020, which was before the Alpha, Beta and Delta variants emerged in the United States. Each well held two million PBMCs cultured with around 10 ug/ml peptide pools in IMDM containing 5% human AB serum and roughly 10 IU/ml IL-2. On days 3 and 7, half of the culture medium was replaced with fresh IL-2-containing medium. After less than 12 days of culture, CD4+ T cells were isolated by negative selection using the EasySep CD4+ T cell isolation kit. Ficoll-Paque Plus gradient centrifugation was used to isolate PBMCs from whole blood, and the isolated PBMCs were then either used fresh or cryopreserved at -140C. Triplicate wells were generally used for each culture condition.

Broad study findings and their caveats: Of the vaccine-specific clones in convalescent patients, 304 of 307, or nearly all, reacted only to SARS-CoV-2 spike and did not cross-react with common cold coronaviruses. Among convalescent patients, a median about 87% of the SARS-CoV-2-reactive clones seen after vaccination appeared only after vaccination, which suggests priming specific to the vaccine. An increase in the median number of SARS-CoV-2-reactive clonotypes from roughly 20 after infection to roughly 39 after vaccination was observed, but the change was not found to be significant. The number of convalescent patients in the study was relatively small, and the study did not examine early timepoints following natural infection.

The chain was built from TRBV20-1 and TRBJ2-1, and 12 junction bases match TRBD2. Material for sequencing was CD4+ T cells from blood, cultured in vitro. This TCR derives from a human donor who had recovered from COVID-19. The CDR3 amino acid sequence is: CSARSRTSGIREQFF. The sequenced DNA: TGCAGTGCTAGAAGTAGGACTAGCGGGATCAGGGAGCAGTTCTTC.